This record looks at one TCR beta chain sequence and its context. Its matching antigen is unknown. Measured with immunoSEQ multiplex PCR; TCRdb has only the in-frame clones, and not every one. The repertoire holds around 43,000 clones, with 85% to 90% as singletons. This sample was included in a study of T cell clones after liver transplantation. Across the study: TCRbeta sequencing after a pre-transplant mixed lymphocyte reaction identified graft-donor-reactive clones, later tracked in post-transplant blood. Three of eight recipients were HCV-positive; others had non-autoimmune, non-viral indications.

Whole-study results and caveats: Small, mixed patient groups and varying post-transplant times limit these conclusions.

V dropped 5 bases and J dropped 11 bases, with 18 bases sitting between them. CDR1 SGHTA and CDR2 FQGNSA come from the germline V gene. This CDR3 region has 13 residues. This clonotype was obtained from a human patient who received a liver transplant. These T cells may partly come from the graft donor. The input for sequencing was CD4+ T cells from blood, taken 24 months after liver transplant. The chain carries TRBV7-2 and TRBJ1-1, with a possible D match to TRBD1 (5 bases). This CDR3 reads CASSNTGTAGAFF. In DNA, the CDR3 is TGTGCCAGCAGCAACACCGGGACCGCGGGTGCTTTCTTT.